These T cell receptor beta chains were read from a single sample in a study of blood T cell repertoires in COVID-19. Clones were read by immunoSEQ multiplex PCR, and TCRdb kept only the in-frame ones, dropping some. The sample includes around 300,000 clones, 80% to 90% of them seen just once. The sample was PBMCs or T cells enriched from blood (not recorded which). The receptor source for this set is a woman aged 18-29 years who had recovered from COVID-19. The CDR3 runs from the conserved cysteine through the conserved F or W. Each record gives: V gene, J gene, clone size, D gene, CDR3 protein, CDR3 DNA. The D gene is left open where the match is weak. Size is stated for part of the rows, as once, few or many counts, or as a class when the clone is expanded.

V: TRBV7-9
J: TRBJ1-2
size: .
D: .
CDR3: CASSHRDYDYTF
DNA: TGTGCCAGCAGCCACAGGGATTATGACTACACCTTC

V: TRBV10-2
J: TRBJ1-2
size: .
D: .
CDR3: CASSEEAAYGYTF
DNA: TGCGCCAGCAGTGAGGAGGCAGCATATGGCTACACCTTC

V: TRBV4-1
J: TRBJ1-4
size: .
D: .
CDR3: CASSQAGGVTNEKLFF
DNA: TGCGCCAGCAGCCAAGCAGGCGGGGTGACGAATGAAAAACTGTTTTTT

V: TRBV30
J: TRBJ1-1
size: .
D: TRBD1
CDR3: CAWEFDRGNTEAFF
DNA: TGTGCCTGGGAATTCGACAGGGGGAACACTGAAGCTTTCTTT

V: TRBV7-6
J: TRBJ2-7
size: .
D: .
CDR3: CASSPRASSYEQYF
DNA: TGTGCCAGCAGCCCTCGAGCGAGCTCCTACGAGCAGTACTTC

V: TRBV2
J: TRBJ2-7
size: .
D: TRBD2
CDR3: CASSLAGALSYEQYF
DNA: TGTGCCAGCAGCCTAGCGGGGGCCCTATCCTACGAGCAGTACTTC

V: TRBV30
J: TRBJ1-1
size: .
D: .
CDR3: CAWSGIRLNTEAFF
DNA: TGTGCCTGGAGCGGTATCAGGCTCAACACTGAAGCTTTCTTT

V: TRBV10-3
J: TRBJ1-1
size: .
D: .
CDR3: CAISTTGYAEAFF
DNA: TGTGCCATCAGCACTACAGGGTACGCTGAAGCTTTCTTT

V: TRBV19
J: TRBJ1-4
size: .
D: .
CDR3: CASSINRGIAEKLFF
DNA: TGTGCCAGTAGTATTAATCGAGGGATAGCTGAAAAACTGTTTTTT

V: TRBV27
J: TRBJ1-6
size: .
D: .
CDR3: CASSKPNSPLHF
DNA: TGTGCCAGCAGTAAGCCAAATTCACCCCTCCACTTT

V: TRBV19
J: TRBJ1-1
size: .
D: .
CDR3: CASKLIASPVDTEAFF
DNA: TGTGCCAGTAAACTAATAGCCAGCCCGGTAGACACTGAAGCTTTCTTT

V: TRBV28
J: TRBJ1-1
size: .
D: TRBD1
CDR3: CASSPHRGRTEAFF
DNA: TGTGCCAGCAGTCCCCACAGGGGGCGGACTGAAGCTTTCTTT

V: TRBV24-1
J: TRBJ2-3
size: .
D: TRBD1
CDR3: CATSSSGQGPDTQYF
DNA: TGTGCCACCAGTTCCTCGGGACAGGGCCCAGATACGCAGTATTTT

V: TRBV9
J: TRBJ2-7
size: .
D: TRBD2
CDR3: CASSAASGGFYEQYF
DNA: TGTGCCAGCAGCGCCGCTAGCGGGGGGTTCTACGAGCAGTACTTC

V: TRBV28
J: TRBJ2-7
size: .
D: .
CDR3: CASSLYRGEQYF
DNA: TGTGCCAGCAGTTTATATCGGGGCGAGCAGTACTTC

V: TRBV6-5
J: TRBJ1-6
size: .
D: TRBD1
CDR3: CASNPQGKGSPLHF
DNA: TGTGCCAGCAACCCACAGGGGAAGGGTTCACCCCTCCACTTT

V: TRBV9
J: TRBJ2-3
size: .
D: TRBD2
CDR3: CASSVTAGSTDTQYF
DNA: TGTGCCAGCAGCGTAACAGCGGGGAGCACAGATACGCAGTATTTT

V: TRBV4-2
J: TRBJ2-5
size: .
D: TRBD2
CDR3: CASSLFSGERETQYF
DNA: TGTGCCAGCAGCCTCTTCAGCGGGGAACGAGAGACCCAGTACTTC

V: TRBV7-2
J: TRBJ2-1
size: .
D: TRBD2
CDR3: CASSARLAGLFNEQFF
DNA: TGTGCCAGCAGCGCAAGACTAGCGGGCCTATTCAATGAGCAGTTCTTC

V: TRBV5-1
J: TRBJ1-4
size: .
D: .
CDR3: CASSLERASNEKLFF
DNA: TGCGCCAGCAGCTTGGAGAGGGCCTCTAATGAAAAACTGTTTTTT

V: TRBV5-1
J: TRBJ2-7
size: .
D: TRBD1
CDR3: CASRQGGEQYF
DNA: TGCGCCAGTCGACAGGGGGGCGAGCAGTACTTC

V: TRBV6-1
J: TRBJ1-4
size: .
D: .
CDR3: CASSESPRLVNEKLFF
DNA: TGTGCCAGCAGTGAATCTCCGAGGCTGGTTAATGAAAAACTGTTTTTT

V: TRBV5-6
J: TRBJ1-1
size: .
D: .
CDR3: CASSLGAAMNTEAFF
DNA: TGTGCCAGCAGCTTAGGGGCGGCTATGAACACTGAAGCTTTCTTT

V: TRBV9
J: TRBJ1-3
size: .
D: .
CDR3: CASSVHPSVSGNTIYF
DNA: TGTGCCAGCAGCGTTCACCCCTCGGTCTCTGGAAACACCATATATTTT

V: TRBV20-1
J: TRBJ1-2
size: .
D: TRBD1
CDR3: CSAGEGQGTF
DNA: TGCAGTGCTGGAGAAGGACAGGGTACCTTC

V: TRBV5-1
J: TRBJ1-2
size: .
D: .
CDR3: CASSLAQGRGYGYTF
DNA: TGCGCCAGCAGCTTGGCTCAGGGTCGAGGCTATGGCTACACCTTC

V: TRBV2
J: TRBJ1-1
size: few
D: .
CDR3: CASSDIVNTEAFF
DNA: TGTGCCAGCTCAGACATCGTGAACACTGAAGCTTTCTTT

V: TRBV28
J: TRBJ1-5
size: .
D: TRBD1
CDR3: CASSLGDRDVNQPQHF
DNA: TGTGCCAGCAGTTTGGGGGACAGGGATGTCAATCAGCCCCAGCATTTT

V: TRBV10-3
J: TRBJ2-7
size: .
D: .
CDR3: CAISGEAGSREQYF
DNA: TGTGCCATCAGTGGGGAGGCCGGAAGCCGCGAGCAGTACTTC

V: TRBV5-1
J: TRBJ2-2
size: .
D: TRBD2
CDR3: CASSSASGGGDGELFF
DNA: TGCGCCAGCAGCAGTGCTAGCGGGGGGGGCGACGGGGAGCTGTTTTTT

V: TRBV28
J: TRBJ1-2
size: .
D: .
CDR3: CASSTAGGNYGYTF
DNA: TGTGCCAGCAGCACTGCGGGGGGGAACTATGGCTACACCTTC

V: TRBV11-3
J: TRBJ2-2
size: .
D: .
CDR3: CASSPKGGLNTGELFF
DNA: TGTGCCAGCAGCCCAAAGGGGGGGTTGAACACCGGGGAGCTGTTTTTT

V: TRBV2
J: TRBJ1-1
size: .
D: .
CDR3: CASSLGDNFLYTEAFF
DNA: TGTGCCAGCAGTCTGGGGGACAACTTCTTGTACACTGAAGCTTTCTTT

V: TRBV7-9
J: TRBJ1-1
size: .
D: .
CDR3: CASSSPLGQIRDGAEAFF
DNA: TGTGCCAGCAGCTCCCCGCTTGGCCAGATCAGGGATGGGGCTGAAGCTTTCTTT

V: TRBV28
J: TRBJ1-5
size: .
D: TRBD1
CDR3: CASREEPAGQGDQPQHF
DNA: TGTGCCAGCAGGGAGGAACCCGCCGGACAGGGGGATCAGCCCCAGCATTTT

V: TRBV25-1
J: TRBJ1-1
size: .
D: .
CDR3: CASSEYAGRTEAFF
DNA: TGTGCCAGCAGTGAATATGCGGGGCGCACTGAAGCTTTCTTT

V: TRBV5-1
J: TRBJ2-5
size: .
D: .
CDR3: CASNIWPQETQYF
DNA: TGCGCCAGCAACATTTGGCCTCAAGAGACCCAGTACTTC

V: TRBV28
J: TRBJ1-1
size: few
D: .
CDR3: CASSPSDYYTEAFF
DNA: TGTGCCAGCAGTCCCTCGGACTATTACACTGAAGCTTTCTTT

V: TRBV4-1
J: TRBJ2-1
size: .
D: .
CDR3: CASSHTQSLNEQFF
DNA: TGCGCCAGCAGCCACACACAGTCCTTGAATGAGCAGTTCTTC

V: TRBV27
J: TRBJ2-7
size: .
D: .
CDR3: CASRRGYEQYF
DNA: TGTGCCAGCAGAAGAGGCTACGAGCAGTACTTC

V: TRBV12-3/TRBV12-4
J: TRBJ1-5
size: .
D: .
CDR3: CASSLRGGQPQHF
DNA: TGTGCCAGCAGTTTAAGGGGAGGCCAGCCCCAGCATTTT

V: TRBV6-5
J: TRBJ2-3
size: .
D: .
CDR3: CASSYSSADTQYF
DNA: TGTGCCAGCAGTTACTCGAGCGCAGATACGCAGTATTTT

V: TRBV5-1
J: TRBJ2-2
size: .
D: TRBD2
CDR3: CASSFGLAGPANTGELFF
DNA: TGCGCCAGCAGCTTCGGACTAGCGGGACCCGCGAACACCGGGGAGCTGTTTTTT

V: TRBV2
J: TRBJ2-3
size: once
D: .
CDR3: CASSEKGSYEPTDTQYF
DNA: TGTGCCAGCAGTGAAAAGGGGTCCTATGAACCCACAGATACGCAGTATTTT

V: TRBV6-5
J: TRBJ1-4
size: .
D: TRBD1
CDR3: CASRSGTGGKLFF
DNA: TGTGCCAGCAGATCCGGGACAGGGGGAAAACTGTTTTTT

V: TRBV29-1
J: TRBJ1-2
size: .
D: .
CDR3: CSVTSGPNYGYTF
DNA: TGCAGCGTAACCTCTGGGCCTAACTATGGCTACACCTTC

V: TRBV19
J: TRBJ2-5
size: .
D: .
CDR3: CASIRGSQETQYF
DNA: TGTGCCAGTATAAGGGGGTCCCAAGAGACCCAGTACTTC

V: TRBV5-4
J: TRBJ1-2
size: .
D: TRBD1
CDR3: CASRKSTGGSPNYGYTF
DNA: TGTGCCAGCAGGAAATCGACAGGGGGGAGTCCTAACTATGGCTACACCTTC

V: TRBV7-9
J: TRBJ1-1
size: .
D: .
CDR3: CASSPGGLAEAFF
DNA: TGTGCCAGCAGCCCGGGCGGACTGGCTGAAGCTTTCTTT

V: TRBV19
J: TRBJ1-2
size: .
D: TRBD1
CDR3: CASSLPDRAGYTF
DNA: TGTGCCAGTAGTCTCCCCGACAGGGCTGGCTACACCTTC

V: TRBV5-5
J: TRBJ1-1
size: .
D: TRBD1
CDR3: CASSSRDRLNTEAFF
DNA: TGTGCCAGCAGCTCCAGGGACAGATTGAACACTGAAGCTTTCTTT

V: TRBV21-1
J: TRBJ1-1
size: .
D: .
CDR3: CASSASLRAFF
DNA: TGTGCCAGCAGCGCATCCCTCAGGGCTTTCTTT

V: TRBV19
J: TRBJ2-1
size: .
D: .
CDR3: CASTETGQSDEQFF
DNA: TGTGCCAGTACCGAGACGGGACAATCCGATGAGCAGTTCTTC